The present TCR beta chain was sequenced within a study of CD8 T cells in ankylosing spondylitis (dated by TCRdb to about 2017). Turning to the overall study: The study profiled T cell receptor beta repertoires in healthy donors and ankylosing spondylitis patients to find disease-linked TCR variants. The full study cohort was made up of under 30 ankylosing spondylitis patients and 108 healthy donors. Samples of peripheral blood were taken, and for ankylosing spondylitis patients, synovial fluid was collected as well. Study-level results and caveats: Blood from ankylosing spondylitis patients appeared to be characterized by a TCR beta motif made up of seven or eight highly homologous amino acid variants. The disease-linked clones were reported to be significantly enriched in matched synovial fluid samples from ankylosing spondylitis patients. Some motif variants had previously been reported in the synovial fluid and blood of reactive arthritis patients, which suggests shared mechanisms of disease initiation. In peripheral blood, the disease-linked clones were found at relatively low frequencies and had a CD8+ phenotype.

Sequenced on an Illumina HiSeq 2500. Quantitative 5'-RACE with molecular barcodes was used to prepare TCR beta libraries. Regarding the original processing steps: Disease-linked TCR variants were identified with a new computational method built on a probabilistic model of VDJ rearrangement. Using fastp at Q25 and MiXCR, TCRdb reprocessed the public reads and kept productive beta chains. Duplicate CDR3 protein sequences are folded into a single record with the most common DNA and genes. What appears here as the V and J calls and clone size reflects TCRdb's work, not the paper's. In this sample the table shows 470,000 or so distinct CDR3 sequences, approximately 26% of which occur a single time. Together, the top ten hold roughly 0.9% of the sample. Of note for this clonotype: Its antigen is still unknown. It has no much larger one-base neighbor in the sample; base qualities were not kept.

This clonotype was sampled from a male donor with ankylosing spondylitis. What was sequenced was blood, either unsorted or a sorted T cell fraction (not recorded which).

For the CDR3, the sequence is CASSFGGRITDTQYF. The DNA sequence reads TGTGCCAGTAGTTTTGGCGGGAGGATCACAGATACGCAGTATTTT. The chain was built from TRBV19 and TRBJ2-3, with 8 bases matching TRBD2. Here V drops 5 bases and J drops 2 bases, and the junction holds 6 bases not matched to any gene. Sequences LNHDA (CDR1) and SQIVND (CDR2) are obtained from the germline V gene (reference sequence). The CDR3 spans 15 residues, from the cysteine through the phenylalanine. Only CDR3 DNA is held: 45 bases, read in frame from base 1.